This paragraph covers one T cell receptor beta chain sequence. The method was immunoSEQ multiplex PCR; TCRdb's version includes in-frame clones alone and lacks a portion of them. Of about 2.1 million clones in the sample, about 93% were seen once. This sample was included in a study of shared clonotypes between healthy human individuals. CD45RO-negative cells were positively selected for CCR7, leaving out terminally differentiated effector memory CD45RA+ cells. The TCR sequence derives from a man aged 18-30 years in good health. Some clones in this sample may be carry-over from other donors' samples. The specimen sequenced was naive CD8+ T cells from PBMCs.

Here the CDR3 DNA reads TGTGCCATCAGGGGATCACTAGAGAGCACAGATACGCAGTATTTT. This sequence encodes CAIRGSLESTDTQYF. The chain uses TRBV10-3 and TRBJ2-3, with D perhaps matching TRBD2 (5 bases). CDR1 is ENHRY and CDR2 is SYGVKD in the germline V gene. V gave up 6 bases and J gave up 0 bases, with 13 bases separating them. The CDR3 runs to 15 residues.